The rows below give T cell receptor beta chains drawn from one sample of a study of neurological immune-mediated disorders. MiXCR was run by TCRdb on the 5' RACE reads, yielding one entry per CDR3 protein. The data show tens of thousands of distinct CDR3 sequences, with less than 4.5% seen just once and 1.5% to 2% held by the top ten. Sequenced material: PBMCs. The source of these receptors is a man aged 25 to 45 with multiple sclerosis. Each CDR3 is given with its conserved first and last residue. Each record gives: J gene, D gene, V gene, clone size, CDR3 DNA, CDR3 protein. A D gene is named only where the DNA matches it firmly. Expanded clones get a size class; other rows say once, few or many, or leave the size out.

>TRBJ2-5|-|TRBV6-5|-
TGTGCCAGCAGTTACCTCGGGGGAATGGGAGAGACCCAGTACTTC
CASSYLGGMGETQYF
>TRBJ2-7|TRBD2|TRBV29-1|many
TGCAGCGTTGAAACCCTACGGGAGGGGGTCGAGCAGTACTTC
CSVETLREGVEQYF
>TRBJ1-2|-|TRBV15|many
TGTGCCACCAGCAGAGATTGGGAGGGGGGCTACACCTTC
CATSRDWEGGYTF
>TRBJ2-5|-|TRBV6-1|-
TGTGCCAGCGCGACTGATCAAGAGACCCAGTACTTC
CASATDQETQYF
>TRBJ2-7|-|TRBV5-6|many
TGTGCCAGCAGCGGATGGACAGCCTACGAGCAGTACTTC
CASSGWTAYEQYF
>TRBJ2-1|-|TRBV29-1|many
TGCAGCGTTGATATTCAGGTTGGTGAGCAGTTCTTC
CSVDIQVGEQFF
>TRBJ2-2|-|TRBV7-3|many
TGTGCCAGCAGCTCCCACATGACAGGGAACACCGGGGAGCTGTTTTTT
CASSSHMTGNTGELFF
>TRBJ1-4|TRBD1|TRBV7-9|many
TGTGCCAGCAGCTCCTCGACAGGGCAGGAGAATGAAAAACTGTTTTTT
CASSSSTGQENEKLFF
>TRBJ1-5|TRBD1|TRBV10-3|many
TGTGCCATCAGTGATGAGGGACAGGGGAATCAGCCCCAGCATTTT
CAISDEGQGNQPQHF
>TRBJ1-1|TRBD1|TRBV20-1|many
TGCAGTGCTAGTGCAGGGGGTGGGTTGAACACTGAAGCTTTCTTT
CSASAGGGLNTEAFF
>TRBJ1-5|TRBD1|TRBV6-6|-
TGTGCCAGCAGTTATCCGACAGGGAACGGGGTAAGCAATCAGCCCCAGCATTTT
CASSYPTGNGVSNQPQHF
>TRBJ2-3|-|TRBV5-1|many
TGCGCCAGCAGCTTTAGACAGCCGAACACAGATACGCAGTATTTT
CASSFRQPNTDTQYF
>TRBJ1-2|TRBD1|TRBV28|many
TGTGCCACTCCGGAGGCAGGGGGCTTGGTCGGCTACACCTTC
CATPEAGGLVGYTF
>TRBJ1-6|-|TRBV28|many
TGTGCCAGCAATGTCAAACAAATTTCACCCCTCCACTTT
CASNVKQISPLHF